This T cell receptor beta chain was captured by sequencing in a study of blood T cell repertoires in COVID-19. V gave up 5 bases and J gave up 5 bases, with 13 bases separating them. Per germline, CDR1 WSHSY and CDR2 SAAADI. The CDR3 totals 14 residues. Among Cohort 3 donors, those recovered had two negative PCRs, clearance, or symptom resolution. Original handling: Reference gene primer amplification yielded estimated nucleated cell counts. Clones were sequenced by immunoSEQ multiplex PCR, and TCRdb holds only the in-frame ones, with some missing. Clone size and V and J calls were adopted from that table, with D and trimming inferred from the DNA. The sample carries approximately 280,000 clones, 85% recorded once.

The J gene is TRBJ1-5, the V gene TRBV10-2; the D gene is possibly TRBD1 (6 bases). Sequencing was done on a sample of PBMCs or T cells enriched from blood (not recorded which). This receptor was obtained from a woman between 45 and 65 years old who had recovered from COVID-19. The chain's CDR3 is CASSTRGMHQPQHF. Written as DNA, the CDR3 is TGCGCCAGCAGTACCAGGGGAATGCATCAGCCCCAGCATTTT.